One and the same sample provided the 19 T cell receptor beta chains below, sequenced in a study of CD8+ T cells in alopecia areata. The authors extracted RNA and reverse transcribed it into cDNA as the sequencing template. Only in-frame clones appear in the TCRdb table, and some are missing; sequencing was by immunoSEQ multiplex PCR. The data show some 130,000 clones, with approximately 58% seen just once and roughly 4.5% held by the top ten. The sample consisted of CD4+ T cells sorted from blood, taken at week 0. The receptors originated from a human donor with alopecia areata.

The rearrangement uses TRBV29-1 and TRBJ2-3; the D gene is possibly TRBD1 (6 bases). V lost 7 bases and J lost 2, with 16 bases in between. Looked up from germline, CDR1 is SQVTM and CDR2 is ANQGSEA. The CDR3 is made up of 14 amino acids. The CDR3 is CSAQGRQATDTQYF. In DNA form, the CDR3 reads TGCAGCGCCCAGGGCCGACAGGCCACAGATACGCAGTATTTT.

This clone came up a few times. The chain combines TRBV29-1 with TRBJ1-1, with D unclear. The V and J ends lost 2 bases and 8 bases respectively, with 6 bases between them. This CDR3 comprises 10 residues. The germline gives CDR1 SQVTM, CDR2 ANQGSEA. CDR3 in DNA: TGCAGCGTTGAACCTCGGGAAGCTTTCTTT. Translated, it gives CSVEPREAFF.

The chain joins TRBV4-3 to TRBJ1-2; TRBD1 aligns across 8 bases. Trimming took 0 bases from V and 4 from J; bases not matched to a gene: 1. The CDR3 covers 14 residues. CDR1 is LGHNA, CDR2 YSLEER, per germline. CDR3 nucleotide sequence: TGCGCCAGCAGCCAAGACAGGGGGCTCTATGGCTACACCTTC. Protein sequence: CASSQDRGLYGYTF.

Only a few counts were recorded for this clone. The rearrangement links TRBV29-1 to TRBJ1-2; D perhaps matches TRBD1 (6 bases). V was clipped by 4 bases and J by 3 bases, with 12 bases between them. Germline V gives CDR1 SQVTM, CDR2 ANQGSEA. The CDR3 totals 13 residues. CDR3 region: CSVVDAGDYGYTF. The CDR3 DNA is TGCAGCGTTGTGGACGCAGGGGACTATGGCTACACCTTC.

This clone came up a few times. This rearrangement joins TRBV7-9 to TRBJ2-6; TRBD2 matches at 11 bases. Germline trimming cut 7 bases from V and 3 bases from J; bases unmatched to any gene: 5. Per germline, CDR1 SEHNR and CDR2 FQNEAQ (reference sequence). The length of the CDR3 is 16 residues. The CDR3 spells CASILAGGYGANVLTF. CDR3 in DNA: TGTGCCAGCATTCTAGCGGGAGGTTATGGGGCCAACGTCCTGACTTTC.

V gene TRBV7-2 combines with J gene TRBJ2-2; 7 bases map to TRBD2. CDR1 is SGHTA and CDR2 is FQGNSA in the germline V gene. Trimming removed 4 bases from V and 3 bases from J; junction bases left unmatched: 8. The CDR3 spans 16 residues. CDR3 DNA: TGTGCCAGCAGCTCAGCCGGGACTACCTACACCGGGGAGCTGTTTTTT. Its translation: CASSSAGTTYTGELFF.

V usage is TRBV4-3 and J usage is TRBJ2-1; D may be TRBD2 (6 bases). The CDR3 runs to 18 residues. Germline assignment: CDR1 LGHNA and CDR2 YSLEER. V was shortened by 5 bases and J by 0 bases, with 20 bases between the two germline ends. DNA for the CDR3: TGCGCCAGCAGCTTAGAGGGACGGGACTTGAGCTCCTACAATGAGCAGTTCTTC. This translates into CASSLEGRDLSSYNEQFF.

The table lists this clone with a few counts. The chain employs TRBV10-3 and TRBJ2-2; TRBD2 agrees at 9 bases. CDR1 is ENHRY and CDR2 is SYGVKD in the germline V gene. V lost 4 bases, J lost 0 bases, and 12 bases stayed unmatched. The CDR3 length is 19 residues. CDR3 bases: TGTGCCATCAGTGCTATTAGCGGGGGCCCTATATCGAACACCGGGGAGCTGTTTTTT. Protein: CAISAISGGPISNTGELFF.

This chain links TRBV7-2 with TRBJ2-4, with 7 bases aligning to TRBD1. The CDR3 has 17 residues. Germline CDR1 SGHTA, CDR2 FQGNSA. V lost 5 bases to trimming and J lost 0 bases; unmatched junction nucleotides: 10. The CDR3 nucleotides read TGTGCCAGCAGCCCTCATCGACAGGGCCTAGCCAAAAACATTCAGTACTTC. Protein: CASSPHRQGLAKNIQYF.

This clone has just one count. V is TRBV5-4 and J is TRBJ1-3; D gene ambiguous. Germline V gene sequence: CDR1 SGHNT, CDR2 YYREEE (reference sequence). Between the trimmed V and J ends, which lost 0 bases and 0 bases, there was a span of 10 bases. The CDR3 is made up of 16 amino acids. This CDR3 is CASSLGRMNSGNTIYF. The CDR3 DNA is TGTGCCAGCAGCTTGGGACGGATGAACTCTGGAAACACCATATATTTT.

This clone was seen a handful of times. The chain joins TRBV4-3 to TRBJ1-2; D gene unclear. The CDR3 runs to 14 residues. V shed 2 bases and J shed 2 bases, with 9 bases lying between them. Germline V lookup: CDR1 LGHNA, CDR2 YSLEER. The CDR3 coding sequence is TGCGCCAGCAGCCAAATTATACCCAACTATGGCTACACCTTC. Protein sequence: CASSQIIPNYGYTF.

The genes are TRBV30 and TRBJ2-2; D unresolved. This CDR3 is 11 amino acids long. The germline CDR1 and CDR2 sequences are GTSNPN and SVGIG (reference sequence). V lost 0 bases, J lost 6 bases, and 2 bases lay in between. CDR3 amino acids: CAWSVAGELFF. Written as DNA, the CDR3 is TGTGCCTGGAGTGTAGCCGGGGAGCTGTTTTTT.

This clone occurred a few times. The V and J genes are TRBV6-6 and TRBJ1-5; D unclear. The CDR3 is 12 amino acids. In germline, CDR1 is MNHNY, CDR2 SVGAGI (reference sequence). Deletions cut 3 bases from V and 6 bases from J, with 6 bases between. The DNA for the CDR3 is TGTGCCAGCAGTTATCAGGCTCAGCCCCAGCATTTT. It specifies CASSYQAQPQHF.

The J gene is TRBJ2-7, the V gene TRBV7-9; 8 positions match TRBD1. J gave up 9 bases and V 3 bases, and 10 bases lay outside the gene matches. The germline V gene has CDR1 SEHNR and CDR2 FQNEAQ (reference sequence). The CDR3 runs 14 residues. The CDR3 spells CASSFETGAGGQYF. The CDR3 DNA follows: TGTGCCAGCAGCTTTGAGACAGGGGCCGGGGGGCAGTACTTC.

The CDR3 loop is CGGRGAIALTMNTEAFF. In DNA, the CDR3 is TGTGGAGGGAGAGGGGCCATCGCCCTCACTATGAACACTGAAGCTTTCTTT. The rearrangement joins TRBV25-1 to TRBJ1-1, with D tentatively TRBD1 (5 bases). Germline loops: CDR1 MGHDK, CDR2 SYGVNS. The CDR3 runs to 17 residues.

This chain joins TRBV9 and TRBJ2-1, with TRBD2 identical over 8 bases. The CDR3 is 15 residues long. V trimming: 4 bases; J trimming: 2 bases; junction bases outside the gene matches: 5. Per the germline V gene, CDR1 is SGDLS and CDR2 is YYNGEE. In DNA form, the CDR3 reads TGTGCCAGCAGCAAAAGCGGGGGCCCCTACAATGAGCAGTTCTTC. It encodes CASSKSGGPYNEQFF.

The chain combines TRBV4-3 with TRBJ2-2; D possibly matches TRBD1 or TRBD2 (5 bases each). V lost 0 bases and J lost 8, with 16 bases in between. Germline V gene data show CDR1 as LGHNA and CDR2 as YSLEER. This CDR3 has 16 residues. The chain's CDR3 is CASSQDTRWGGGELFF. The CDR3 nucleotides read TGCGCCAGCAGCCAAGATACGCGCTGGGGCGGGGGGGAGCTGTTTTTT.

This sequence joins TRBV6-5 and TRBJ1-6, with D hard to call. Per the germline V gene, CDR1 is MNHEY and CDR2 is SVGAGI. The CDR3 runs to 13 residues. Trimming stripped 4 bases from V and 7 bases from J, with 8 bases between. CDR3 residues: CASSWTENSPLHF. DNA for the CDR3: TGTGCCAGCAGTTGGACCGAAAATTCACCCCTCCACTTT.

CDR3 loop: CASSLRAVEETQYF. The CDR3 DNA is TGTGCCAGCAGCTTAAGGGCAGTAGAAGAGACCCAGTACTTC. The gene calls are TRBV7-9 and TRBJ2-5; D is undetermined. Germline CDR1 and CDR2: SEHNR and FQNEAQ (reference sequence). Deletions cut 2 bases from V and 3 bases from J, with 10 bases between. This CDR3 is built from 14 residues.